Detailed here is one T cell receptor beta chain. Profiling relied on immunoSEQ multiplex PCR, and the TCRdb table lists in-frame clones only, not all of them. The repertoire consists of 150,000 to 200,000 clones, with about 84% occurring once and the leading ten covering approximately 6%. The data were taken from a study of blood T cell repertoires in COVID-19. Looking at the study overall: PBMCs, B-cell-depleted T cells, or T cells provided the cDNA or gDNA that made up the material.

This study enrolled people aged about 18 to 100 from approximately 24 US geographic areas. Researchers sorted participants into cohorts using their self-reported clinical history. Recovery among Cohort 3 donors was established by two negative PCRs, clearance, or symptom resolution. Germline assignment: CDR1 KGHDR and CDR2 SFDVKD. CDR3 size: 13 residues. V was pared by 9 bases and J by 4 bases, with 5 bases of the junction left unmatched. The receptor comes from a middle-aged man who had recovered from COVID-19. V usage is TRBV24-1 and J usage is TRBJ2-5; 9 bases fit TRBD1. The material sequenced was PBMCs or T cells enriched from blood (not recorded which). CDR3 DNA sequence: TGTGCCACCGGGACAGGGACCCGAGAGACCCAGTACTTC. It is translated as CATGTGTRETQYF.